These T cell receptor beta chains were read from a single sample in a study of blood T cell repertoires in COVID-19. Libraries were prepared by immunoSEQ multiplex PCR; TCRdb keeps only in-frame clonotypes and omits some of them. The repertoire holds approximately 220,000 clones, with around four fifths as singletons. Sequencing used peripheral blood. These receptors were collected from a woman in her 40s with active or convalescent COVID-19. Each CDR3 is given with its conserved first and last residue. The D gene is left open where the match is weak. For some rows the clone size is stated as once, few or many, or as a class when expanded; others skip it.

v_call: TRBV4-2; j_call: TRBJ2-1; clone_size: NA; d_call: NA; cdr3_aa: CASSQVSKEGEQFF; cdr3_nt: TGTGCCAGCAGCCAAGTGTCAAAGGAGGGTGAGCAGTTCTTC
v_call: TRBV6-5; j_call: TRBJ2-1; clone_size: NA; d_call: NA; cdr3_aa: CASNERTSSYNEQFF; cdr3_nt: TGTGCCAGCAACGAGCGGACGAGCTCCTACAATGAGCAGTTCTTC
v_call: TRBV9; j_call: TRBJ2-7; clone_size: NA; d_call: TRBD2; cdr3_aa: CASSVAASGAYEQYF; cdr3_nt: TGTGCCAGCAGCGTAGCAGCTAGCGGGGCCTACGAGCAGTACTTC
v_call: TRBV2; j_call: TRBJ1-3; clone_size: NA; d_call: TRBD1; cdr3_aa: CASSEAGTGDSGNTIYF; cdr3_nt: TGTGCCAGCAGTGAAGCCGGGACAGGAGACTCTGGAAACACCATATATTTT
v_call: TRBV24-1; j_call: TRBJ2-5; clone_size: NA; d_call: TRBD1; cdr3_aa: CATSVGTGIETQYF; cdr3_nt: TGTGCCACCAGCGTCGGGACAGGGATCGAGACCCAGTACTTC
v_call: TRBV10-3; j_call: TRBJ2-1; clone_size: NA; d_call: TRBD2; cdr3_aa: CAISAQVAGGQSEQFF; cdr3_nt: TGTGCCATCAGTGCCCAGGTAGCGGGAGGGCAGAGTGAGCAGTTCTTC
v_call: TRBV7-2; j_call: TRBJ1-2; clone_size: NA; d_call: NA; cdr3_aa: CASSLMSANYGYTF; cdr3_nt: TGTGCCAGCAGCTTAATGTCGGCTAACTATGGCTACACCTTC
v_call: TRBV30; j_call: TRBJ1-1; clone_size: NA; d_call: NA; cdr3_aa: CATTFRGSGLNTEAFF; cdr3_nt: TGTGCCACCACTTTCAGGGGATCGGGCTTGAACACTGAAGCTTTCTTT
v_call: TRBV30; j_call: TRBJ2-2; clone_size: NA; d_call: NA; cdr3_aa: CAWNVLAPTGELFF; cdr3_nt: TGTGCCTGGAATGTACTAGCACCTACCGGGGAGCTGTTTTTT
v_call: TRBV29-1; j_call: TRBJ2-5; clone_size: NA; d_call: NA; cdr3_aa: CSVGTNQETQYF; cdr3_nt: TGCAGCGTTGGTACTAACCAAGAGACCCAGTACTTC
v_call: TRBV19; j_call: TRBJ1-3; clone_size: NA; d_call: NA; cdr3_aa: CASSPEHPRYQAPNTIYF; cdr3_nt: TGTGCCAGTAGTCCAGAACACCCCCGGTATCAGGCCCCAAACACCATATATTTT
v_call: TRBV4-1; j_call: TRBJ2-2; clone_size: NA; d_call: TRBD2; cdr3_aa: CASSQDPGLAGGGELFF; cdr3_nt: TGCGCCAGCAGCCAGGACCCGGGACTAGCGGGAGGCGGGGAGCTGTTTTTT
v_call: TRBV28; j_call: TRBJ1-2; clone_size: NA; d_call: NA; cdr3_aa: CASTTSPLYGYTF; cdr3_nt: TGTGCCAGCACTACTTCCCCCCTCTATGGCTACACCTTC
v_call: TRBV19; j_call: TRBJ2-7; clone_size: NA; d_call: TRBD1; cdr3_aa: CASSIWGQGKYEQYF; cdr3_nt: TGTGCCAGTAGTATCTGGGGACAGGGGAAGTACGAGCAGTACTTC
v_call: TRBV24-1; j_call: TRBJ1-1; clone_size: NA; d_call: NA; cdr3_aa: CATSPPTQAAPEAFF; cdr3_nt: TGTGCCACCAGCCCCCCAACGCAAGCTGCCCCCGAAGCTTTCTTT
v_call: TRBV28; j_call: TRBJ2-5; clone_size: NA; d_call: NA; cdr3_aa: CASSPGQQETQYF; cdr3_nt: TGTGCCAGCAGCCCAGGACAGCAAGAGACCCAGTACTTC
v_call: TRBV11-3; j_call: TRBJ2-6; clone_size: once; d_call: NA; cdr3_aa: CASKRSSGANVLTF; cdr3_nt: TGTGCCAGCAAACGGAGCTCTGGGGCCAACGTCCTGACTTTC
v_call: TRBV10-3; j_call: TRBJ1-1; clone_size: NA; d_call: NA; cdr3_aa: CAISEQRGQNTEAFF; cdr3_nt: TGTGCCATCAGTGAGCAACGGGGACAGAACACTGAAGCTTTCTTT
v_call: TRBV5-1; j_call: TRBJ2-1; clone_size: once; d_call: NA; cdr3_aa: CASSLSAGNEQFF; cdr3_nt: TGCGCCAGCAGCTTGTCCGCGGGGAATGAGCAGTTCTTC
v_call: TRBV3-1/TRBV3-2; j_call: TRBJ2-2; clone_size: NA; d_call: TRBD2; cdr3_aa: CASSQGLASNTGELFF; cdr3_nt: TGTGCCAGCAGCCAAGGACTAGCATCGAACACCGGGGAGCTGTTTTTT